What follows are 27 T cell receptor beta chains derived from one specimen sequenced in a study of cytomegalovirus exposure and HLA in healthy donors. Researchers ran the PCR with 60 Vbeta and 13 Jbeta primers. Assay used: immunoSEQ multiplex PCR; TCRdb lists only in-frame clones, some missing. The listing records some 72,000 clones. Sequenced material: PBMCs. Source of these receptors: a boy between 5 and 17 years old in good health and CMV-seronegative.

To note about this clone: Distinct nucleotide sequences in the sample also encode this CDR3. The chain recombines TRBV6-1 with TRBJ1-3, with a tentative D call TRBD1 (5 bases). The CDR3 totals 16 residues. V lost 1 base and J lost 0, with 10 bases in between. Germline CDR1 and CDR2: MNHNS and SASEGT. The CDR3 spells CASSEDQGSSGNTIYF. In nucleotides, the CDR3 is TGTGCCAGCAGTGAAGACCAGGGATCCTCTGGAAACACCATATATTTT.

The gene calls are TRBV11-2 and TRBJ2-7; possibly TRBD2 for D (5 bases). V dropped 6 bases and J dropped 3 bases, with 18 bases sitting between them. CDR1 is SGHAT, CDR2 FQNNGV, per germline. The CDR3 has 15 amino acids. The CDR3 reads CASSPSRGLYYEQYF. The CDR3 bases are TGTGCCAGCAGTCCGTCTCGAGGACTTTACTACGAGCAGTACTTC.

The chain is built from TRBV4-1 and TRBJ2-7, with D perhaps matching TRBD2 (5 bases). The germline gives CDR1 MGHRA, CDR2 YSYEKL. The CDR3 length is 12 residues. Trimming stripped 4 bases from V and 7 bases from J, with 11 bases between. The CDR3 DNA sequence: TGCGCCAGCAGCCCCACGGGGAGTGAGCAGTACTTC. Encoded protein: CASSPTGSEQYF.

The V call is TRBV2, the J call TRBJ2-1; the match to TRBD1 covers 8 bases. The CDR3 consists of 14 residues. Unmatched junction bases numbered 6, after V lost 3 bases and J lost 8 bases. The germline CDR1 and CDR2 sequences are SNHLY and FYNNEI. The CDR3 spells CASSDRDRGYEQFF. The DNA for the CDR3 is TGTGCCAGCAGTGACAGAGACAGGGGCTATGAGCAGTTCTTC. Full variable domain (remainder filled in from reference TRBV2 and TRBJ2-1): EPEVTQTPSHQVTQMGQEVILRCVPISNHLYFYWYRQILGQKVEFLVSFYNNEISEKSEIFDDQFSVERPDGSNFTLKIRSTKLEDSAMYFCASSDRDRGYEQFFGPGTRLTVL.

This chain uses TRBV6-6 with TRBJ2-7; 8 bases are a match to TRBD1. V lost 6 bases and J lost 2; bases outside the gene matches: 6. This CDR3 has 14 residues. Germline lookup yields CDR1 MNHNY and CDR2 SVGAGI (reference sequence). The CDR3 DNA follows: TGTGCCAGCAGGATGACAGGGGAAGCCTACGAGCAGTACTTC. Protein: CASRMTGEAYEQYF.

The rearrangement joins TRBV19 to TRBJ1-1; possible D gene TRBD1, 5 bases. The V gene's germline CDR1 is LNHDA and CDR2 SQIVND (reference sequence). This CDR3 has 14 amino acids. Trimming stripped 8 bases from V and 0 bases from J, with 13 bases between. The CDR3 DNA reads as TGTGCCAGTCTGGACACCCGAGTGAACACTGAAGCTTTCTTT. Its translation: CASLDTRVNTEAFF.

The chain has TRBV5-1 and TRBJ1-1; weak D call: TRBD1 (5 bases). The CDR3 loop spans 13 amino acids. Germline CDR1 is SGHRS and CDR2 is YFSETQ. The V and J ends lost 4 bases and 1 base respectively, with 8 bases between them. The CDR3 is CASSQGTNTEAFF. Here the CDR3 DNA reads TGCGCCAGCAGCCAGGGCACGAACACTGAAGCTTTCTTT.

The rearrangement uses TRBV4-1 and TRBJ2-7; a possible D gene is TRBD1 (5 bases). The V gene lost 8 bases and the J gene lost 5 bases, with 10 bases spanning the gap. The CDR3 has 11 residues. CDR1 MGHRA and CDR2 YSYEKL come from the germline V gene. The CDR3 loop is CASGAGHEQYF. CDR3 in DNA: TGCGCCAGCGGGGCAGGTCACGAGCAGTACTTC.

This chain's CDR3 is CASSVNPNREQYF. DNA for the CDR3: TGTGCCAGCAGCGTAAATCCCAATCGGGAGCAGTACTTC. The chain recombines TRBV9 with TRBJ2-7; D call uncertain. Between the trimmed V and J ends, which lost 1 base and 7 bases, there was a span of 12 bases. The CDR3 is 13 residues long. Germline V CDR1 and CDR2: SGDLS, YYNGEE.

V gene TRBV5-1 combines with J gene TRBJ1-2, with 7 bases identical to TRBD1. Germline loops: CDR1 SGHRS, CDR2 YFSETQ. The V segment lost 4 bases and the J segment 3 bases; nucleotides outside the gene matches: 6. This CDR3 is 14 amino acids long. The CDR3 spells CASSAVTGDYGYTF. In nucleotides, the CDR3 is TGCGCCAGCAGCGCAGTTACAGGGGACTATGGCTACACCTTC.

The gene calls are TRBV5-1 and TRBJ2-1; D is undetermined. The length of the CDR3 is 13 residues. The ends were cut back, 1 base at V and 3 bases at J, with 5 bases in the middle. Germline CDR1 and CDR2: SGHRS and YFSETQ. Here the CDR3 DNA reads TGCGCCAGCAGCTTGAACTACTACAATGAGCAGTTCTTC. This codes for CASSLNYYNEQFF.

The gene calls are TRBV7-2 and TRBJ2-5, with 8 bases that match TRBD2. This CDR3 has 14 amino acids. The V gene's germline CDR1 is SGHTA and CDR2 FQGNSA. Trimming at V came to 5 bases and at J to 5 bases, leaving 7 bases not matched to a gene. The CDR3 DNA follows: TGTGCCAGCAGCGGGCCCCGGGGGGGGGAGACCCAGTACTTC. This gives the protein CASSGPRGGETQYF.

The rearrangement links TRBV4-1 to TRBJ2-3; 9 bases are a match to TRBD2. CDR3 length: 14 amino acids. CDR1 and CDR2 from the germline V gene are MGHRA and YSYEKL. V lost 1 base, J lost 4 bases, and 0 bases stayed unmatched. CDR3 sequence reads: CASSQGLAADTQYF. CDR3 nucleotides: TGCGCCAGCAGCCAAGGACTAGCGGCAGATACGCAGTATTTT.

The genes are TRBV5-1 and TRBJ2-5, with 8 bases identical to TRBD2. Germline CDR1 is SGHRS and CDR2 is YFSETQ. This CDR3 comprises 12 residues. V gave up 4 bases and J gave up 5 bases; unmatched junction bases: 1. The CDR3 region is CASSPGGETQYF. The CDR3 DNA sequence: TGCGCCAGCAGCCCGGGGGGGGAGACCCAGTACTTC.

The chain employs TRBV5-8 and TRBJ2-1; no clear D. CDR1 SGHTS and CDR2 YDEGEE come from the germline V gene. This CDR3 contains 16 residues. The germline V and J ends were trimmed by 0 bases and 7 bases, with 17 bases remaining between them. In DNA form, the CDR3 reads TGTGCCAGCAGCTTGGGTTTCGAGGCTTATAGGAATGAGCAGTTCTTC. It translates to CASSLGFEAYRNEQFF. The entire variable domain, with the rest obtained from reference TRBV5-8 and TRBJ2-1, is as follows: EAGVTQSPTHLIKTRGQQATLRCSPISGHTSVYWYQQALGLGLQFLLWYDEGEERNRGNFPPRFSGRQFPNYSSELNVNALELEDSALYLCASSLGFEAYRNEQFFGPGTRLTVL.

This sequence joins TRBV2 and TRBJ2-5; 7 nucleotides line up with TRBD1. V lost 1 base to trimming and J lost 4 bases; unmatched junction nucleotides: 6. Germline V gene data show CDR1 as SNHLY and CDR2 as FYNNEI. This CDR3 region has 15 residues. The CDR3 here is CASSEEQQGRETQYF. The CDR3 nucleotides read TGTGCCAGCAGTGAAGAGCAACAGGGGCGAGAGACCCAGTACTTC.

The V and J genes are TRBV5-4 and TRBJ1-1, with D unresolved. With 4 bases removed from V and 5 bases from J, the gap between germline ends came to 24 bases. Germline lookup yields CDR1 SGHNT and CDR2 YYREEE (reference sequence). This CDR3 contains 17 residues. CDR3 amino acids: CASSGETRGKLRTEAFF. The CDR3 DNA sequence: TGTGCCAGCAGCGGTGAGACGCGGGGAAAGTTGAGAACTGAAGCTTTCTTT.

V and J are TRBV14 and TRBJ1-1; D is undetermined. V was shortened by 3 bases and J by 0 bases, with 5 bases between the two germline ends. This CDR3 spans 13 amino acids. Germline V gives CDR1 SGHDN, CDR2 FVKESK. The CDR3 bases are TGTGCCAGCAGCCAGGGCATGAACACTGAAGCTTTCTTT. Amino acids: CASSQGMNTEAFF.

V gene TRBV14 combines with J gene TRBJ2-2; 9 positions match TRBD2. Germline V CDR1 and CDR2: SGHDN, FVKESK. This CDR3 has 16 residues. Unmatched junction bases numbered 10, after V lost 6 bases and J lost 5 bases. The CDR3: CASSWRGGAKTGELFF. In nucleotides, the CDR3 is TGTGCCAGCAGTTGGCGGGGGGGCGCTAAAACCGGGGAGCTGTTTTTT.

CDR3 nucleotides: TGTGCCAGCAGCAGGGGACAGCAGACCCGCTACGAGCAGTACTTC. It translates to CASSRGQQTRYEQYF. The chain links TRBV6-5 to TRBJ2-7; 7 bases match TRBD1. The junction had 11 bases not matched to a gene; V was cut back by 6 bases and J by 3 bases. The germline CDR1 and CDR2 sequences are MNHEY and SVGAGI. The CDR3 spans 15 residues.

V is TRBV9 and J is TRBJ2-1, with D uncertain. V lost 7 bases and J lost 10, with 21 bases in between. The CDR3 totals 14 residues. Per the germline V gene, CDR1 is SGDLS and CDR2 is YYNGEE. This CDR3 reads CASGWATGREEQFF. The CDR3 DNA reads TGTGCCAGCGGGTGGGCTACTGGGCGCGAAGAGCAGTTCTTC.

The CDR3 DNA reads as TGCGCCAGCAGGACATACAATGAGCAGTTCTTC. Protein: CASRTYNEQFF. The genes are TRBV5-1 and TRBJ2-1; no definite D call. Germline loops: CDR1 SGHRS, CDR2 YFSETQ. The length of the CDR3 is 11 residues. Trimming took 5 bases from V and 4 from J, leaving 4 bases between them.

The V gene is TRBV30, the J gene TRBJ1-2; weak D call: TRBD1 (5 bases). The CDR3 has 13 residues. Germline V lookup: CDR1 GTSNPN, CDR2 SVGIG (reference sequence). Between the trimmed V and J ends, which lost 7 bases and 2 bases, there was a span of 14 bases. The CDR3 spells CASVWGRNYGYTF. DNA for the CDR3: TGTGCCTCTGTTTGGGGCAGGAACTATGGCTACACCTTC.

This chain links TRBV9 with TRBJ1-1, with D perhaps matching TRBD1 (6 bases). The V and J ends lost 1 base and 3 bases respectively, with 13 bases between them. There are 15 residues in the CDR3. Germline V lookup: CDR1 SGDLS, CDR2 YYNGEE. The CDR3 is CASSVQGSGDTEAFF. CDR3 sequence (DNA): TGTGCCAGCAGCGTACAGGGATCAGGGGACACTGAAGCTTTCTTT.

The chain combines TRBV5-1 with TRBJ2-1; 10 nucleotides align to TRBD1. The length of the CDR3 is 17 residues. In germline, CDR1 is SGHRS, CDR2 YFSETQ. Trimming cost V 0 bases and J 5 bases; bases outside gene matches: 8. DNA of the CDR3: TGCGCCAGCAGCTTGGGACAGGGGGCGCGAAGAAACAATGAGCAGTTCTTC. Amino acids: CASSLGQGARRNNEQFF.

The CDR3 loop is CASSFEGTAKETQYF. In nucleotides, the CDR3 is TGTGCCAGCAGCTTCGAAGGGACAGCTAAAGAGACCCAGTACTTC. The chain carries TRBV13 and TRBJ2-5; 7 bases are shared with TRBD1. The V and J ends lost 3 bases and 3 bases, in that order; junction bases with no gene match: 7. This CDR3 has 15 residues. The V gene's germline CDR1 is PRHDT and CDR2 FYEKMQ (reference sequence). Together with reference TRBV13 and TRBJ2-5, the CDR3 gives the full variable domain: AAGVIQSPRHLIKEKRETATLKCYPIPRHDTVYWYQQGPGQDPQFLISFYEKMQSDKGSIPDRFSAQQFSDYHSELNMSSLELGDSALYFCASSFEGTAKETQYFGPGTRLLVL.

The CDR3 DNA is TGTGCCAGCAGTTTAGGGACAGGGGGTTATCAGCCCCAGCATTTT. Protein: CASSLGTGGYQPQHF. The chain is built from TRBV28 and TRBJ1-5; 11 bases match TRBD1. This CDR3 has 15 residues. Losses at the gene ends were 2 bases for V and 5 bases for J; bases not matched to a gene: 2. In germline, CDR1 is MDHEN, CDR2 SYDVKM.